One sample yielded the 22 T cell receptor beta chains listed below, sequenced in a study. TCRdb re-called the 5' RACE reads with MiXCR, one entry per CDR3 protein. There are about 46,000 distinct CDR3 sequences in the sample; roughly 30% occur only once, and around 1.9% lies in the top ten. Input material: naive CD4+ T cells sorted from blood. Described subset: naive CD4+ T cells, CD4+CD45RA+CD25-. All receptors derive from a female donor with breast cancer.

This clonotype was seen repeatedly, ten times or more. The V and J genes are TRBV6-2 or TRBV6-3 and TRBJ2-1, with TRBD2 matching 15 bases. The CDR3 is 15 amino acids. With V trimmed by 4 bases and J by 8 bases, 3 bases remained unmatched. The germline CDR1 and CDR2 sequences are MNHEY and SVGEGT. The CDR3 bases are TGTGCCAGCAGTTCCGGACTAGCGGGGGGGGATGAGCAGTTCTTC. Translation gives CASSSGLAGGDEQFF.

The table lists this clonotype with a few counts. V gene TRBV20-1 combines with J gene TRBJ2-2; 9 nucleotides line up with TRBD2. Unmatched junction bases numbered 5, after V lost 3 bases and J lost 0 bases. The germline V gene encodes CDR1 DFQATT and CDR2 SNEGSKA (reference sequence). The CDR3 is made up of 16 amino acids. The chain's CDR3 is CSARAAGGTNTGELFF. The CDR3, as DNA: TGCAGTGCTAGGGCAGCGGGAGGTACGAACACCGGGGAGCTGTTTTTT.

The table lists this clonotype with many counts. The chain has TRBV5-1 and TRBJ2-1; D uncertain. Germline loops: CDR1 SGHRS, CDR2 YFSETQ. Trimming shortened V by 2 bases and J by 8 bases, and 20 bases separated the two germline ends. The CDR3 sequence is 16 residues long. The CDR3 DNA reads TGCGCCAGCAGCTTCCGCCCCAAAACGGTAGTCGATGAGCAGTTCTTC. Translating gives CASSFRPKTVVDEQFF.

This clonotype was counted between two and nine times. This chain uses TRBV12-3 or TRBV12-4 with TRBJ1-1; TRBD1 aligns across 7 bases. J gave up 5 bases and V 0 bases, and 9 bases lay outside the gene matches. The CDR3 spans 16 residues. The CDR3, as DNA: TGTGCCAGCAGTTTAGCGCACCAGGGGGTACCGACTGAAGCTTTCTTT. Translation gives CASSLAHQGVPTEAFF.

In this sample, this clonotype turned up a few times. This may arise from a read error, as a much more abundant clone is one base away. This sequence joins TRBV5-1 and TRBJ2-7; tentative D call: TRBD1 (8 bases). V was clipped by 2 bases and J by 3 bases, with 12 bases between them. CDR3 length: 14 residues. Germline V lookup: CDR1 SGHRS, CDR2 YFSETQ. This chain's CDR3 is CASSLQGGSYEQYF. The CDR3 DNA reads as TGCGCCAGCAGCTTACAGGGGGGGAGCTACGAGCAGTACTTC.

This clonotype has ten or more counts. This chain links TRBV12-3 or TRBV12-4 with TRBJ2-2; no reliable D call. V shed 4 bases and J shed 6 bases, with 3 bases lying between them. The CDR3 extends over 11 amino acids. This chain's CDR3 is CASSWAGELFF. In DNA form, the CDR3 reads TGTGCCAGCAGTTGGGCCGGGGAGCTGTTTTTT.

The CDR3 spells CASSLAHGGPEQYF. The CDR3 region has the DNA TGTGCCAGCAGCCTGGCCCATGGTGGACCCGAGCAGTACTTC. J is TRBJ2-7 and V is TRBV7-9; D uncertain. Germline CDR1 reads SEHNR; CDR2 reads FQNEAQ (reference sequence). V dropped 5 bases and J dropped 6 bases, with 17 bases sitting between them. There are 14 residues in the CDR3.

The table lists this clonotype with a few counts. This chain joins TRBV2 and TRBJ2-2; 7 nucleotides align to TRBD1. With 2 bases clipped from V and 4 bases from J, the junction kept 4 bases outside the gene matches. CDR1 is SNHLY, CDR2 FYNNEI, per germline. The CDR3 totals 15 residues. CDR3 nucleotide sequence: TGTGCCAGCAGTGAAACAGGGGTGATCACCGGGGAGCTGTTTTTT. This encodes CASSETGVITGELFF.

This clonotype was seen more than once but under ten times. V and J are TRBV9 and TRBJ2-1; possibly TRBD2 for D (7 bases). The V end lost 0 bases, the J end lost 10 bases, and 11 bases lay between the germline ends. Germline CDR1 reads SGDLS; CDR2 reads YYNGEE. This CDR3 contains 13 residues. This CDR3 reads CASSVGGGGEQFF. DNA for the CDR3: TGTGCCAGCAGCGTAGGGGGGGGCGGAGAGCAGTTCTTC.

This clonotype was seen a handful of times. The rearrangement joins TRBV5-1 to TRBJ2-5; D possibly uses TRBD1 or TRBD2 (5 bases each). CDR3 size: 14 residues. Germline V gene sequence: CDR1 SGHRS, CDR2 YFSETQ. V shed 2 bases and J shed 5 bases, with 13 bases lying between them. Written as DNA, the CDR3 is TGCGCCAGCAGCTTAAGAGGGGATACTGAGACCCAGTACTTC. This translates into CASSLRGDTETQYF.

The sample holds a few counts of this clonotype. CDR3 DNA sequence: TGTGCCAGCAGCTTTTACAGGAACACTGAAGCTTTCTTT. This encodes CASSFYRNTEAFF. V is TRBV7-3 and J is TRBJ1-1; no clear D gene. The CDR3 contains 13 residues. Germline CDR1 and CDR2: SGHTA and FQGTGA. V lost 3 bases, J lost 1 base, and 6 bases lay in between.

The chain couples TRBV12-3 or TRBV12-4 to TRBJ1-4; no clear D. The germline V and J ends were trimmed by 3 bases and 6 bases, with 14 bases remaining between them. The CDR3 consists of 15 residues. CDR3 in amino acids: CASSFGILDDEKLFF. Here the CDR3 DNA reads TGTGCCAGCAGTTTTGGGATATTGGACGATGAAAAACTGTTTTTT.

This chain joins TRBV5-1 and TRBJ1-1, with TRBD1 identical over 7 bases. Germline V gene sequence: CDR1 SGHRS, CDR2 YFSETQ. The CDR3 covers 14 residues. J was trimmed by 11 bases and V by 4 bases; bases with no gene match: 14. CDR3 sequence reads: CASSQGGASNEAFF. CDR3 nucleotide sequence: TGCGCCAGCAGCCAAGGGGGCGCCTCAAATGAGGCTTTCTTT.

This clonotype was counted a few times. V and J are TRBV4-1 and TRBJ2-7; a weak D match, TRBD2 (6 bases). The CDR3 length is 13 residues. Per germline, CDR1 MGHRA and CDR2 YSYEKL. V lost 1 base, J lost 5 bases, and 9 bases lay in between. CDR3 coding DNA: TGCGCCAGCAGCCAAGTCTGGAGGGACGAGCAGTACTTC. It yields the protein CASSQVWRDEQYF.

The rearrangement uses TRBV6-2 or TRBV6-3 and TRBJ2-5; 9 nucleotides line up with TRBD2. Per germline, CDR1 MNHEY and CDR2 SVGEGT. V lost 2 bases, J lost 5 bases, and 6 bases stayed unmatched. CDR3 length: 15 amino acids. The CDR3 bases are TGTGCCAGCAGTTACGGTCTAGCGGGAAGGGAGACCCAGTACTTC. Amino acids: CASSYGLAGRETQYF.

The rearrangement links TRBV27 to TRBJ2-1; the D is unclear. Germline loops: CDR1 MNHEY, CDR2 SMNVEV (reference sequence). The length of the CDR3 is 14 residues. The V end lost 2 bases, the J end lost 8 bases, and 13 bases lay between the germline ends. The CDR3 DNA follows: TGTGCCAGCAGTTTAGGACGAGCCCGCCATGAGCAGTTCTTC. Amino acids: CASSLGRARHEQFF.

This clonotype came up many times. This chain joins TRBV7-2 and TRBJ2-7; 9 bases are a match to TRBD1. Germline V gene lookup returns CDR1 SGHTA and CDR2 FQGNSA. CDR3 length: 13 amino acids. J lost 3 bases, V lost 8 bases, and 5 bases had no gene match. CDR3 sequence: CASGDRVNYEQYF. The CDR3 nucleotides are TGTGCCAGCGGGGACAGGGTCAACTACGAGCAGTACTTC.

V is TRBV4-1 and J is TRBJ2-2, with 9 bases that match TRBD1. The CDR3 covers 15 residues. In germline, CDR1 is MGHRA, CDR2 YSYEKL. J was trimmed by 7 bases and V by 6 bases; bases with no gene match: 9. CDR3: CASRHGTGKYGELFF. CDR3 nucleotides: TGCGCCAGCAGGCATGGGACAGGGAAGTACGGGGAGCTGTTTTTT.

The CDR3 nucleotides read TGTGCCAGCAGTGATTCCCACAGGGGTCTGAGCTCCTACAATGAGCAGTTCTTC. Its protein is CASSDSHRGLSSYNEQFF. This chain uses TRBV25-1 with TRBJ2-1, with 7 bases that match TRBD1. The J segment lost 0 bases and the V segment lost 3 bases, leaving 11 bases of the junction unmatched. This CDR3 is 18 amino acids long. Looked up from germline, CDR1 is MGHDK and CDR2 is SYGVNS.

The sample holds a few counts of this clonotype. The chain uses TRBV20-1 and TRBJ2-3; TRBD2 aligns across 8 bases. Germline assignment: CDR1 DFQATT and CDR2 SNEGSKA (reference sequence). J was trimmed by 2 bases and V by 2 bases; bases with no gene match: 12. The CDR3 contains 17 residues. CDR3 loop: CSARSPGTSGHTDTQYF. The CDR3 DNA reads TGCAGTGCTAGATCTCCAGGGACTAGTGGTCACACAGATACGCAGTATTTT.

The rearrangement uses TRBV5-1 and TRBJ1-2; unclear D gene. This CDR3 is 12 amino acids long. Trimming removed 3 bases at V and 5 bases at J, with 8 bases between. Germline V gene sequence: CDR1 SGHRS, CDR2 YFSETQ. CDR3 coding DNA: TGCGCCAGCAGCTCCCAGCTATATGGCTACACCTTC. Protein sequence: CASSSQLYGYTF.

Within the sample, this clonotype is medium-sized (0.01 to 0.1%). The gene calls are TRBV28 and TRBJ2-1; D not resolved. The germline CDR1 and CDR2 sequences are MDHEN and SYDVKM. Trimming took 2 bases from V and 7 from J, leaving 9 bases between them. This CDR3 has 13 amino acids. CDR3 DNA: TGTGCCAGCAGTTTAATAGGTTTTAATGAGCAGTTCTTC. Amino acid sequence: CASSLIGFNEQFF.